This T cell receptor beta chain derives from a study of T cells in Graves' hyperthyroidism and ophthalmopathy. Study findings and constraints: A median approximately 6.5 months before onset, the model predicted ophthalmopathy.

The CDR3 is 15 amino acids. V lost 8 bases and J lost 6, with 22 bases in between. Germline V lookup: CDR1 MNHEY, CDR2 SMNVEV (reference sequence). Many counts were recorded for this clonotype. Antigen unknown. What was amplified from RNA transcripts were TCR beta CDR3 regions. First-round RT-PCR targeting the TCR CDR3 was performed with the HTBI primer set. TCRdb re-called the multiplex PCR reads with MiXCR, one entry per CDR3 protein. The sample holds about 130,000 distinct CDR3 sequences, around 21% seen once. Sequenced sample: blood. The sequence was obtained from a woman in her forties or fifties with Graves' hyperthyroidism that later progressed to Graves' ophthalmopathy. The rearrangement joins TRBV27 to TRBJ1-2, with D unclear. The CDR3 loop is CASREDSKGGHGYTF. In nucleotides, the CDR3 is TGTGCCAGCCGCGAGGATTCGAAGGGAGGACATGGCTACACCTTC.